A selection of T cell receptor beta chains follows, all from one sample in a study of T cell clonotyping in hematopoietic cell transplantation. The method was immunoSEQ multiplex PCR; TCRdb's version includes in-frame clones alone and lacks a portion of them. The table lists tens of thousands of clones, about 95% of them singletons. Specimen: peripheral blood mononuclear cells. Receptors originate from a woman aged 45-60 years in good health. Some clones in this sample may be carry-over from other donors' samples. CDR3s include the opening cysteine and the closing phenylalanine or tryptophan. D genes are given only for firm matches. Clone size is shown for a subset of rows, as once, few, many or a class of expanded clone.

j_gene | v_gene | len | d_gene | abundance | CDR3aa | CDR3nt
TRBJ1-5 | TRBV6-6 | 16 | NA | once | CASSYPTGPSNQPQHF | TGTGCCAGCAGTTACCCGACTGGCCCTAGCAATCAGCCCCAGCATTTT
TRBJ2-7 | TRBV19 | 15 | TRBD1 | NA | CASSPQGIRGYEQYF | TGTGCCAGTAGTCCACAGGGGATCAGGGGTTACGAGCAGTACTTC
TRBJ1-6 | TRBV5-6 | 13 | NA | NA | CASSSDLVSPLHF | TGTGCCAGCAGCTCGGATTTGGTTTCACCCCTCCACTTT
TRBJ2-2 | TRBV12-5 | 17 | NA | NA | CASGLAATLGLVGELFF | TGTGCTAGTGGTTTGGCCGCCACCCTCGGGTTGGTCGGGGAGCTGTTTTTT
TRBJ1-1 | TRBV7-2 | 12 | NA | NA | CASSFWNTEAFF | TGTGCCAGCAGCTTTTGGAACACTGAAGCTTTCTTT
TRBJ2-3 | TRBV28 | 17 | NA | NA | CASSLTDSTLSTDTQYF | TGTGCCAGCAGTCTTACGGACTCTACCTTGAGCACAGATACGCAGTATTTT
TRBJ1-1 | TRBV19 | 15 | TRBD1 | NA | CASSIGTGGNTEAFF | TGTGCCAGTAGTATTGGGACAGGGGGGAACACTGAAGCTTTCTTT
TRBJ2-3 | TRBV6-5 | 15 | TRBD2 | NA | CASSYSMGGTDTQYF | TGTGCCAGCAGTTACTCGATGGGGGGGACAGATACGCAGTATTTT
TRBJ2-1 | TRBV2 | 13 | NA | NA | CASSVAPYNEQFF | TGTGCCAGCAGTGTGGCCCCCTACAATGAGCAGTTCTTC
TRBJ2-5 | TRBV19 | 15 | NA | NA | CASSKTREVGETQYF | TGTGCCAGTAGTAAAACTAGAGAGGTTGGGGAGACCCAGTACTTC
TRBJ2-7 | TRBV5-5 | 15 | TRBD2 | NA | CASSLTSGISYEQYF | TGTGCCAGCAGCCTGACTAGCGGGATCTCCTACGAGCAGTACTTC
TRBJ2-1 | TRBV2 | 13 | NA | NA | CASAPRSYNEQFF | TGTGCCAGCGCTCCGCGCTCCTACAATGAGCAGTTCTTC
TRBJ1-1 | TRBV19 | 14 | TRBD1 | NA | CASSETGENTEAFF | TGTGCCAGTAGTGAGACAGGGGAGAACACTGAAGCTTTCTTT
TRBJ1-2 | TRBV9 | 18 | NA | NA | CASSPQGGRPNLSGGYTF | TGTGCCAGCAGCCCCCAGGGCGGCAGGCCAAACCTATCTGGCGGCTACACCTTC
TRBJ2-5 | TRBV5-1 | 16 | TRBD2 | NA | CASSLLAGGPQETQYF | TGCGCCAGCAGCCTACTAGCGGGGGGACCCCAAGAGACCCAGTACTTC
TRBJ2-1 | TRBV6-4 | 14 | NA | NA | CASSAIWGVTEQFF | TGTGCCAGCAGTGCTATATGGGGGGTCACTGAGCAGTTCTTC
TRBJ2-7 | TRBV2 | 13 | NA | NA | CASSTLPSYEQYF | TGTGCCAGCAGTACCCTCCCCTCCTACGAGCAGTACTTC
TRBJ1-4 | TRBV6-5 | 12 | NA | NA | CAAGQPNEKLFF | TGTGCAGCTGGACAGCCCAATGAAAAACTGTTTTTT
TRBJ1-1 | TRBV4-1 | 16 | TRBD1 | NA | CASSIGQGGMNTEAFF | TGCGCCAGCAGCATAGGACAGGGAGGGATGAACACTGAAGCTTTCTTT
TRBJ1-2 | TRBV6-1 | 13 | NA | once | CASSAGTDYGYTF | TGTGCCAGCAGTGCGGGGACGGACTATGGCTACACCTTC
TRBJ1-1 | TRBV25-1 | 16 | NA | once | CASSEPGGGEDTEAFF | TGTGCCAGCAGTGAACCTGGTGGGGGGGAAGACACTGAAGCTTTCTTT
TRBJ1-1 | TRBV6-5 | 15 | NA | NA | CASSYSQTRNTEAFF | TGTGCCAGCAGTTACTCCCAGACACGGAACACTGAAGCTTTCTTT
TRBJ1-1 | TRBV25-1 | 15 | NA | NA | CASSEGILMNTEAFF | TGTGCCAGCAGTGAGGGAATCCTCATGAACACTGAAGCTTTCTTT
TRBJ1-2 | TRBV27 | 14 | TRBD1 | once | CASSLSGTGYGYTF | TGTGCCAGCAGTTTATCTGGGACAGGGTATGGCTACACCTTC
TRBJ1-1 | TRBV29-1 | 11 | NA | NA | CSVDGDTEAFF | TGCAGCGTGGACGGTGACACTGAAGCTTTCTTT
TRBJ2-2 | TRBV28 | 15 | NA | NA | CASTSTGQNTGELFF | TGTGCCAGCACCTCAACTGGACAGAACACCGGGGAGCTGTTTTTT
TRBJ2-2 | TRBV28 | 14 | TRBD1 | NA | CASSLQGGTGELFF | TGTGCCAGCAGCCTACAGGGGGGCACCGGGGAGCTGTTTTTT
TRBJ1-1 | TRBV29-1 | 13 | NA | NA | CSVPIGSNTEAFF | TGCAGCGTCCCGATAGGCTCGAACACTGAAGCTTTCTTT
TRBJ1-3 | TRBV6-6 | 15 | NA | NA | CASSYPTGSGNTIYF | TGTGCCAGCAGTTACCCTACAGGGTCTGGAAACACCATATATTTT
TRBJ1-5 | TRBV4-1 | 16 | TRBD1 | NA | CASSRGTDHSNQPQHF | TGCGCCAGCAGCCGAGGGACAGATCATAGCAATCAGCCCCAGCATTTT
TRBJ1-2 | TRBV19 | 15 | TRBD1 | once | CASSVGPGGAYGYTF | TGTGCCAGTAGTGTAGGCCCAGGGGGGGCCTATGGCTACACCTTC
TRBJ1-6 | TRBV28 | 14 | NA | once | CASSFPDYNSPLHF | TGTGCCAGCAGTTTCCCAGATTATAATTCACCCCTCCACTTT
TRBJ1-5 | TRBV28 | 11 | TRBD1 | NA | CASSPQGSQHF | TGTGCCAGCAGTCCACAGGGGTCCCAGCATTTT
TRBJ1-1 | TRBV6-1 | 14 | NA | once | CASREEGRSTEAFF | TGTGCCAGCAGGGAAGAGGGAAGGAGCACTGAAGCTTTCTTT
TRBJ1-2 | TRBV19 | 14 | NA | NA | CASSLGIRLYGYTF | TGTGCCAGTAGCCTCGGAATCCGTCTCTATGGCTACACCTTC
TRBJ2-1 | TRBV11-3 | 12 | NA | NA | CASSLRRGEQFF | TGTGCCAGCAGCTTGAGGAGGGGAGAGCAGTTCTTC
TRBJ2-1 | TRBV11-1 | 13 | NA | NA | CASSLDWDNEQFF | TGTGCCAGCAGCTTAGACTGGGACAATGAGCAGTTCTTC
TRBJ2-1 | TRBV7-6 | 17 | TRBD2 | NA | CASSLDLGGGWYNEQFF | TGTGCCAGCAGCTTAGACCTGGGCGGGGGGTGGTACAATGAGCAGTTCTTC
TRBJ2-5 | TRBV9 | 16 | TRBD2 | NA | CASSRSGGASGETQYF | TGTGCCAGCAGCCGGAGCGGGGGGGCCTCGGGAGAGACCCAGTACTTC
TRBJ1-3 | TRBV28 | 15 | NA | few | CASSSPRRGGNTIYF | TGTGCCAGCAGTTCGCCCCGTCGGGGTGGAAACACCATATATTTT
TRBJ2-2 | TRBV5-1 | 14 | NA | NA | CATCPDSRSRELFF | TGCGCCACCTGCCCCGACAGCCGGTCGAGGGAGCTGTTTTTT
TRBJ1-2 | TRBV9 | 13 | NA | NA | CASSGQDSYGYTF | TGTGCCAGCAGCGGACAGGACTCCTATGGCTACACCTTC
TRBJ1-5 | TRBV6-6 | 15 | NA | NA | CASTPSGPGNQPQHF | TGTGCCAGCACCCCCTCGGGGCCGGGCAATCAGCCCCAGCATTTT
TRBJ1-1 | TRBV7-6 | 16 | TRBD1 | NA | CASSPGQGGFFTEAFF | TGTGCCAGCAGCCCGGGGCAGGGGGGATTCTTCACTGAAGCTTTCTTT
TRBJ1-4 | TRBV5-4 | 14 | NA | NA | CASSLDGRDEKLFF | TGTGCCAGCAGCTTGGATGGGAGAGATGAAAAACTGTTTTTT
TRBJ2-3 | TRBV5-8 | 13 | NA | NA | CASSSRRTDTQYF | TGTGCCAGCAGCTCGAGACGCACAGATACGCAGTATTTT
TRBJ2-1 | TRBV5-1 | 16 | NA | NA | CASSLDGGDSYNEQFF | TGCGCCAGCAGCTTGGATGGGGGAGATTCCTACAATGAGCAGTTCTTC
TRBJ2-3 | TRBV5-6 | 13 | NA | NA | CASQRGSTDTQYF | TGTGCCAGCCAACGGGGTAGCACAGATACGCAGTATTTT
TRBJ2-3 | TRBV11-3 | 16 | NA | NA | CASSLDGGPITDTQYF | TGTGCCAGCAGCTTAGACGGGGGCCCGATCACAGATACGCAGTATTTT
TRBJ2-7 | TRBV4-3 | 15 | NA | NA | CASSQGQGISYEQYF | TGCGCCAGCAGCCAAGGGCAGGGAATATCCTACGAGCAGTACTTC
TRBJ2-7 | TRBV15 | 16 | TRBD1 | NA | CATSRDRSGTGNEQYF | TGTGCCACCAGCAGAGACCGTTCCGGGACAGGGAACGAGCAGTACTTC
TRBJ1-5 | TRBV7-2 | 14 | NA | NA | CASSLQGFGQPQHF | TGTGCCAGCAGCTTACAGGGGTTCGGTCAGCCCCAGCATTTT